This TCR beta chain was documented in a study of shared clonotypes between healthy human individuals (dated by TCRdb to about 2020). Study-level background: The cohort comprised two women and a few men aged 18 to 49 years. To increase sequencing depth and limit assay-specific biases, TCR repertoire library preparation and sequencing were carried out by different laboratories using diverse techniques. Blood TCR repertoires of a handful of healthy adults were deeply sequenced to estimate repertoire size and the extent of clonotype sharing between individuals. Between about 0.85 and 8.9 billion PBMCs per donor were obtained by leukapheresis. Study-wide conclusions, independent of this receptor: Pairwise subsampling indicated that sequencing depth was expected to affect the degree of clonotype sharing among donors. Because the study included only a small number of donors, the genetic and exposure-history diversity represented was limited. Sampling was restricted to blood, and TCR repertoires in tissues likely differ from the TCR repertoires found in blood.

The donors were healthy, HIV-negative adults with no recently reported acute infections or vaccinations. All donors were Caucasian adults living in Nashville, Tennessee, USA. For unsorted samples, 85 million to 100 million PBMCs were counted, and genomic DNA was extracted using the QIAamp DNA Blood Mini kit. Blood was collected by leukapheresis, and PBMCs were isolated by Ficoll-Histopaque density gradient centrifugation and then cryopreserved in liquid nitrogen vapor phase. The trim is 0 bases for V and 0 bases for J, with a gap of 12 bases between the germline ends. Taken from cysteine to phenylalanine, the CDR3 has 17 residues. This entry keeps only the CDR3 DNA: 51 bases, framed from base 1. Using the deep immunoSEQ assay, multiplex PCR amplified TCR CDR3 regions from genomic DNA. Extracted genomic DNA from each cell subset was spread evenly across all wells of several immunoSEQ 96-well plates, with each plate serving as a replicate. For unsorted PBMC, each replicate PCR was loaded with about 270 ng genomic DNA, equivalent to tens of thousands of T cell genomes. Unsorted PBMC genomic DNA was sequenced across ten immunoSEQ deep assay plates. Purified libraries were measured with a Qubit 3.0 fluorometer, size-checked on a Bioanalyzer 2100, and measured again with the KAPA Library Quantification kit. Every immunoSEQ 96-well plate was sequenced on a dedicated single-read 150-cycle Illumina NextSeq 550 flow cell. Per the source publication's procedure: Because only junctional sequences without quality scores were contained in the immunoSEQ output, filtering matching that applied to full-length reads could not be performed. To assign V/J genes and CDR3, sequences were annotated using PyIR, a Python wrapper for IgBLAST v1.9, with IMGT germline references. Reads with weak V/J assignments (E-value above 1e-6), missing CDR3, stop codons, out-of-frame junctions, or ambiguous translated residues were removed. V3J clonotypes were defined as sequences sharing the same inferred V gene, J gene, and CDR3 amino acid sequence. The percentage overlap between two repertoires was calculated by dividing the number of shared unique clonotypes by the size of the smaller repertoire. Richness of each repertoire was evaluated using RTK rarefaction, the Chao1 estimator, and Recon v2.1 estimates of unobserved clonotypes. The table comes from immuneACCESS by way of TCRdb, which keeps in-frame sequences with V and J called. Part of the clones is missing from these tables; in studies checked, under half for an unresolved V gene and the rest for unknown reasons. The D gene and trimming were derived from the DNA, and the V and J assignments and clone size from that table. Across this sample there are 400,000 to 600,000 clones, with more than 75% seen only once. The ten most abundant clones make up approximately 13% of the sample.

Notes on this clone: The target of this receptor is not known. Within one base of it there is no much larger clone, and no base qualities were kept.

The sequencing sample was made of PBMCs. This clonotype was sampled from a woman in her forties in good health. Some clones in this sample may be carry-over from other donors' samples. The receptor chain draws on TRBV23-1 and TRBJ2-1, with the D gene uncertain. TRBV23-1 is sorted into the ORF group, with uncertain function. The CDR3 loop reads CASSQSSASSSYNEQFF. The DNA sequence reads TGCGCCAGCAGTCAATCTTCAGCGTCCAGCTCCTACAATGAGCAGTTCTTC.